The entry below gives a single T cell receptor beta chain sequence along with its context. Its target is unknown. This sample is drawn from a study of T cell responses to AZD1222 COVID-19 vaccine. Whole-study results and caveats: With two AZD1222 doses given, Spike-specific TCR breadth and depth both rose. Only six or seven AZD1222 recipients were seropositive at baseline.

Some clones are missing from TCRdb's copy, which holds only in-frame ones; the method was immunoSEQ multiplex PCR. Of over 120,000 clones listed, 93% were seen once; the top ten hold approximately 9%. V was trimmed by 5 bases and J by 2 bases, leaving 7 bases between them. Germline values: CDR1 LNHDA, CDR2 SQIVND (reference sequence). This CDR3 contains 13 residues. V usage is TRBV19 and J usage is TRBJ1-5; D remains unclear. The clonotype originates from an adult in good health. Material: peripheral blood, obtained on day 0 of AZD1222 vaccination. The CDR3 here is CASSLQGNQPQHF. The CDR3 region has the DNA TGTGCCAGTAGTCTTCAGGGCAATCAGCCCCAGCATTTT.